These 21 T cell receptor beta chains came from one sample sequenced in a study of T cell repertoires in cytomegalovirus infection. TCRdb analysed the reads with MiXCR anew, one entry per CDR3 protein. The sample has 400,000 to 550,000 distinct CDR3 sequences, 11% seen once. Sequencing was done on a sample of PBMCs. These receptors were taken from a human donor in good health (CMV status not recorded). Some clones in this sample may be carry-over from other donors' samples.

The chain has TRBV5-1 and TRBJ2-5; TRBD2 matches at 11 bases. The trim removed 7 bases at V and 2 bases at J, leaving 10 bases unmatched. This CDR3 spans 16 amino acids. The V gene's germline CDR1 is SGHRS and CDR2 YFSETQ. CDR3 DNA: TGCGCCAGCCTTGCCGGGACTAGCGGACCTCAAGAGACCCAGTACTTC. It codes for CASLAGTSGPQETQYF.

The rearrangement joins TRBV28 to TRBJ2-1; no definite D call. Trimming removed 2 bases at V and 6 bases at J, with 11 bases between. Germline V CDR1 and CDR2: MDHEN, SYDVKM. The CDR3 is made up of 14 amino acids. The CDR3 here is CASSLTGGCNEQFF. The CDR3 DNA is TGTGCCAGCAGTTTAACCGGCGGTTGCAATGAGCAGTTCTTC.

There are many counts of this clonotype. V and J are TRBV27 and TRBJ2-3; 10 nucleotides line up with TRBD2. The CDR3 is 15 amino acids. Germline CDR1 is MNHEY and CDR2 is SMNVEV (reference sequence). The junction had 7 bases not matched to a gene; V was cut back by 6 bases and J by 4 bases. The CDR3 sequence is CASRLAGGFADTQYF. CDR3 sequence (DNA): TGTGCCAGCAGGTTAGCGGGAGGTTTTGCAGATACGCAGTATTTT.

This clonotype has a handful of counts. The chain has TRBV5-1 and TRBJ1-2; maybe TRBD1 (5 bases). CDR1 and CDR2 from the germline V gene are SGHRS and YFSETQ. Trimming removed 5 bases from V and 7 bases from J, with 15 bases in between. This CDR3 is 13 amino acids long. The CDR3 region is CASRRDPEAGYTF. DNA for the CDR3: TGCGCCAGCAGACGGGACCCCGAGGCTGGCTACACCTTC.

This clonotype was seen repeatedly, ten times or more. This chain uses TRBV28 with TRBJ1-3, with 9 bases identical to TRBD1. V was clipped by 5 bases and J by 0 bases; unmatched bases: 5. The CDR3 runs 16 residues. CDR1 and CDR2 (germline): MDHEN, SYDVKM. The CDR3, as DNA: TGTGCCAGCAGTATGGGACAGGGAAGCTCTGGAAACACCATATATTTT. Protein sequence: CASSMGQGSSGNTIYF.

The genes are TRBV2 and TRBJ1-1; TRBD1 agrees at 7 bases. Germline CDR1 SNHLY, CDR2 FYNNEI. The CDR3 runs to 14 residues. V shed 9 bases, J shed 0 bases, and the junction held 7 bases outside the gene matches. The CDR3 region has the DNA TGTGCCAGGGCCGGGACAGTTGTGAACACTGAAGCTTTCTTT. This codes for CARAGTVVNTEAFF.

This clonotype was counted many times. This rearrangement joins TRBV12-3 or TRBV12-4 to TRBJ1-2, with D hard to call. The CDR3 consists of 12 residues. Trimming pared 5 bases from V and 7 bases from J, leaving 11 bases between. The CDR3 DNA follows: TGTGCCAGCAGTCCCCCCTTGGGTGGCTACACCTTC. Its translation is CASSPPLGGYTF.

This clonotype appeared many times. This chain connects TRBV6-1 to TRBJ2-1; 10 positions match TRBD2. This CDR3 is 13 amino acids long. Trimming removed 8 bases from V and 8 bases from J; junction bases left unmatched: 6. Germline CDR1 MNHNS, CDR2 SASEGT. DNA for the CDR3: TGTGCCAGCGGCCTAGCGGGGGTTTATGAGCAGTTCTTC. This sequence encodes CASGLAGVYEQFF.

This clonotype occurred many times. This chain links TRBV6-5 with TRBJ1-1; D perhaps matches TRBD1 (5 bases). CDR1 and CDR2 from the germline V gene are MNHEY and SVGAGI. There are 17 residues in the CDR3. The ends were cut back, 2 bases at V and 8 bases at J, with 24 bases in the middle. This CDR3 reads CASSYGSDKVREREAFF. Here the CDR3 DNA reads TGTGCCAGCAGTTACGGCTCGGACAAGGTGCGAGAAAGGGAAGCTTTCTTT.

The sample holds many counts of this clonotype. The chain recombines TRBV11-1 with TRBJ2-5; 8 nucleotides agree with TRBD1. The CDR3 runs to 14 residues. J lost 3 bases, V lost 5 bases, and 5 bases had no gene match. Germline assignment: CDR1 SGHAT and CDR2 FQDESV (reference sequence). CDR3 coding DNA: TGTGCCAGCAGCCCGGACAGGGAAGAAGAGACCCAGTACTTC. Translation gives CASSPDREEETQYF.

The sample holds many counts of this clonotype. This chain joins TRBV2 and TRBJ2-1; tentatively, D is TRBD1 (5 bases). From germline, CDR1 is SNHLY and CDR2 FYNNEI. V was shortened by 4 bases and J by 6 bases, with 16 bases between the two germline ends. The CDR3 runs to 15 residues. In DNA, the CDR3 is TGTGCCAGCAGTGTGCGCAGGGCCTCGGGCAATGAGCAGTTCTTC. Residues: CASSVRRASGNEQFF.

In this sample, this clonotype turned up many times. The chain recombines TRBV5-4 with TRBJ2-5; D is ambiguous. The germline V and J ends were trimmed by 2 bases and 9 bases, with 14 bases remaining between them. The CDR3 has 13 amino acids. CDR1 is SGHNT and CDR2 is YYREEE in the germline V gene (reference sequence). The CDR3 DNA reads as TGTGCCAGCAGCTTCCCAGATAAGAGACCCCAGTACTTC. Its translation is CASSFPDKRPQYF. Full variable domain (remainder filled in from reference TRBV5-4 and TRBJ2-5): ETGVTQSPTHLIKTRGQQVTLRCSSQSGHNTVSWYQQALGQGPQFIFQYYREEENGRGNFPPRFSGLQFPNYSSELNVNALELDDSALYLCASSFPDKRPQYFGPGTRLLVL.

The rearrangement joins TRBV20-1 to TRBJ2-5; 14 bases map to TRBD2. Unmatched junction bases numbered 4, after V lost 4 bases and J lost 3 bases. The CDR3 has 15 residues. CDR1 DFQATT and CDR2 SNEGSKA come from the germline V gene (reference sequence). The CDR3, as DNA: TGCAGTGCTACGGGACTAGCGGGAGCCGAAGAGACCCAGTACTTC. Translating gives CSATGLAGAEETQYF.

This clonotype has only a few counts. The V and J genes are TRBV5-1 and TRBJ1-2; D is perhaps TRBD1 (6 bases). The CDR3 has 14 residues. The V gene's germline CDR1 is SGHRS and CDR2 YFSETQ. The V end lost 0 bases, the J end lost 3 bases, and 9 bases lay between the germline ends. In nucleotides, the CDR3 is TGCGCCAGCAGCTTGGACAGGGCCCACTATGGCTACACCTTC. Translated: CASSLDRAHYGYTF.

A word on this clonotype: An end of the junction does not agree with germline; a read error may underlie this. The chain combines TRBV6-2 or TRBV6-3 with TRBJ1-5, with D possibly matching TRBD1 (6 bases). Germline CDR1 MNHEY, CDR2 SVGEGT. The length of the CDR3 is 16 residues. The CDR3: CASRQLRGVRNQPQQF. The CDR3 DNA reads TGTGCCAGCAGACAATTAAGGGGGGTGCGCAATCAGCCCCAGCAATTT.

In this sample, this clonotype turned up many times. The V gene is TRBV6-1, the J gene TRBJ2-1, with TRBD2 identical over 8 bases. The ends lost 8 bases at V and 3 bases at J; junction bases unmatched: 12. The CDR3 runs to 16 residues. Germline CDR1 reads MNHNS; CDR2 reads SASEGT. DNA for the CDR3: TGTGCCAGCGGGGCTAGCGGGCGGTACCGCTACAATGAGCAGTTCTTC. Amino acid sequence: CASGASGRYRYNEQFF.

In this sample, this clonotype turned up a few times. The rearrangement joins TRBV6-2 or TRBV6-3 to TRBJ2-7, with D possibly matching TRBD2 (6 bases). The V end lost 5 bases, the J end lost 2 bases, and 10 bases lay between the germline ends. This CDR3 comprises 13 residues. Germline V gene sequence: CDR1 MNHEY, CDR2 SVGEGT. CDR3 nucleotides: TGTGCCAGCAGTCGGGGGAGCGCCTACGAGCAGTACTTC. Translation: CASSRGSAYEQYF.

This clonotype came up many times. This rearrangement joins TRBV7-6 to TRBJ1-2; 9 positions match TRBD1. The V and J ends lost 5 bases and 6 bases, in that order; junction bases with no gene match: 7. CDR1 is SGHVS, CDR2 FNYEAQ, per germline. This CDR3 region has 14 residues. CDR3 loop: CASSATGGGDGYTF. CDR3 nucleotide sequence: TGTGCCAGCAGCGCAACAGGGGGCGGGGATGGCTACACCTTC. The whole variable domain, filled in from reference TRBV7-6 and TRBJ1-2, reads GAGVSQSPRYKVTKRGQDVALRCDPISGHVSLYWYRQALGQGPEFLTYFNYEAQQDKSGLPNDRFSAERPEGSISTLTIQRTEQRDSAMYRCASSATGGGDGYTFGSGTRLTVV.

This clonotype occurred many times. The CDR3 reads CASIPGTSGANEQFF. The CDR3 nucleotides read TGTGCCAGCATCCCTGGGACTAGCGGGGCCAATGAGCAGTTCTTC. The chain combines TRBV7-2 with TRBJ2-1; 13 bases are a match to TRBD2. CDR3 length equals 15 residues. Germline loops: CDR1 SGHTA, CDR2 FQGNSA. V was clipped by 7 bases and J by 6 bases; unmatched bases: 6.

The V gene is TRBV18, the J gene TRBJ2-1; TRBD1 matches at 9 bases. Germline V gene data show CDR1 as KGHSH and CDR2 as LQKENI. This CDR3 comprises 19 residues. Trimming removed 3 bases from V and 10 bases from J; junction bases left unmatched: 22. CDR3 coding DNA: TGTGCCAGCTCACCGCCCTGGGTCTCACAGGGGGCCCGGCGGGAAGAGCAGTTCTTC. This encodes CASSPPWVSQGARREEQFF.

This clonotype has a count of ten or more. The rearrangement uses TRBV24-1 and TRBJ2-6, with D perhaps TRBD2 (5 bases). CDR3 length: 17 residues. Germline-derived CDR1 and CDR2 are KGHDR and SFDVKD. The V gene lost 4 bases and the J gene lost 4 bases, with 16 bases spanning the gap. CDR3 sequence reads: CATSDRGHPGGANVLTF. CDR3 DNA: TGTGCCACCAGTGACCGTGGCCACCCGGGAGGGGCCAACGTCCTGACTTTC.